The present T cell receptor (beta chain) was sequenced within a study of molecular identifiers for immune sequencing clone quantification. At the level of the study: The replicate experiment used RNA from around 20,000 or 99,000 naive CD8 cells. This RNA was split into five aliquots, and four of them were sequenced.

Making the bulk TCR libraries relied on previously described methods and listed TCR primers. Via MiXCR, TCRdb re-called the PCR reads, giving one row per CDR3 protein. The sample consists of about 640,000 distinct CDR3 sequences, 15% to 20% of them appearing once. V was pared by 7 bases and J by 3 bases, with 10 bases between. There are 12 residues in the CDR3. Study-level results: Clonotypes topping 20 RNA copies carried over 98% of effector molecules but under 1% of naive ones.

This clonotype was recorded many times. The antigen remains unidentified. Sequenced sample: naive CD8+ T cells from blood, with Jurkat cell RNA spiked in. This sample's subset: FACS-sorted CD8+CD4-CCR7+CD45RA+ naive T cells. V and J are TRBV12-3 or TRBV12-4 and TRBJ2-7; no firm D call. This clonotype originated in a human donor in good health. Some libraries in this study had Jurkat cell RNA spiked in. The CDR3 loop is CASTFPGYEQYF. The CDR3 nucleotides read TGTGCCAGCACCTTCCCAGGCTACGAGCAGTACTTC.